The rows below give T cell receptor beta chains drawn from one sample of a study of shared clonotypes between healthy human individuals. Method: immunoSEQ multiplex PCR; TCRdb's copy keeps in-frame clones and lacks some. The sample includes around 2.5 million clones, roughly 93% of them seen just once. Sequenced sample: naive CD4+ T cells from PBMCs. These TCRs come from a young man in good health. Some clones in this sample may be carry-over from other donors' samples. Both conserved end residues are part of each CDR3. A D gene is named only where the DNA matches it firmly. Size values are once, few and many counts, or a class for expanded clones, and some rows have none.

J: TRBJ2-1; D: .; size: .; V: TRBV11-2; CDR3: CASSLEVEQFF; DNA: TGTGCCAGCAGCTTAGAAGTGGAGCAGTTCTTC
J: TRBJ1-3; D: .; size: .; V: TRBV7-9; CDR3: CASRLQVSGNTIYF; DNA: TGTGCCAGCAGGTTACAGGTTTCTGGAAACACCATATATTTT
J: TRBJ2-7; D: .; size: .; V: TRBV6-1; CDR3: CASSSGPGYEQYF; DNA: TGTGCCAGCAGTTCGGGGCCGGGCTACGAGCAGTACTTC
J: TRBJ2-1; D: TRBD2; size: .; V: TRBV7-6; CDR3: CASSSRTSGGPEEQFF; DNA: TGTGCCAGCAGCTCGCGGACTAGCGGGGGCCCTGAGGAGCAGTTCTTC
J: TRBJ2-7; D: .; size: .; V: TRBV6-6; CDR3: CASRQDGNYEQYF; DNA: TGTGCCAGCAGGCAGGACGGGAACTACGAGCAGTACTTC
J: TRBJ2-1; D: .; size: .; V: TRBV11-3; CDR3: CASSLLAYNEQFF; DNA: TGTGCCAGCAGCTTACTAGCTTACAATGAGCAGTTCTTC
J: TRBJ2-7; D: TRBD2; size: .; V: TRBV5-1; CDR3: CASSLGGGTYEQYF; DNA: TGCGCCAGCAGCTTGGGGGGAGGGACCTACGAGCAGTACTTC
J: TRBJ1-4; D: .; size: .; V: TRBV6-1; CDR3: CASSEVGLANEKLFF; DNA: TGTGCCAGCAGTGAAGTCGGGCTAGCTAATGAAAAACTGTTTTTT
J: TRBJ1-6; D: TRBD1; size: .; V: TRBV27; CDR3: CASSFGQGWNSPLHF; DNA: TGTGCCAGCAGTTTCGGACAGGGGTGGAATTCACCCCTCCACTTT
J: TRBJ2-1; D: TRBD1; size: once; V: TRBV4-2; CDR3: CASRLNPGGSGDEQFF; DNA: TGTGCCAGCAGACTTAACCCAGGGGGCTCCGGAGATGAGCAGTTCTTC
J: TRBJ2-3; D: .; size: .; V: TRBV5-4; CDR3: CASSSTGGGTDTQYF; DNA: TGTGCCAGCAGCTCTACAGGGGGGGGCACAGATACGCAGTATTTT
J: TRBJ1-1; D: .; size: .; V: TRBV5-4; CDR3: CASSQGYRGTSNTEAFF; DNA: TGTGCCAGCAGCCAAGGATATCGCGGGACATCGAACACTGAAGCTTTCTTT
J: TRBJ2-5; D: .; size: .; V: TRBV29-1; CDR3: CSVDDRETQYF; DNA: TGCAGCGTTGACGACAGGGAGACCCAGTACTTC
J: TRBJ2-5; D: TRBD2; size: .; V: TRBV30; CDR3: CAWSVTSVETQYF; DNA: TGTGCCTGGAGTGTAACTAGCGTGGAGACCCAGTACTTC